This entry describes one TCR beta chain. Using unique molecular identifiers, the investigators prepared the TCRbeta library. One entry per CDR3 protein results from TCRdb running MiXCR on the PCR reads. The table has 250,000 to 350,000 distinct CDR3 sequences, approximately 9.8% seen once. The data derive from a study of T-cell reconstitution after alpha-beta-depleted transplantation in children. V gave up 2 bases and J gave up 2 bases, with 12 bases separating them. The CDR3 spans 15 residues. Germline V gene lookup returns CDR1 SGHRS and CDR2 YFSETQ. This material consisted of PBMCs from the stem cell graft donor, taken from the stem cell graft. This TCR derives from a human donor who donated a stem cell graft to a child with SCID. This chain joins TRBV5-1 and TRBJ2-3; D might be TRBD1 or TRBD2, each matching 6 bases. CDR3 protein: CASSLGGSYTDTQYF. In nucleotides, the CDR3 is TGCGCCAGCAGCTTAGGGGGGTCGTACACAGATACGCAGTATTTT.